One and the same sample provided the 17 T cell receptor beta chains below, sequenced in a study of early T cells in non-severe SARS-CoV-2 infection. From the 5' RACE reads, TCRdb called clonotypes with MiXCR, one entry per CDR3 protein. The sample carries tens of thousands of distinct CDR3 sequences, about 15% recorded once. The sample was whole blood. These receptors came from an adult who was a healthcare worker with PCR-confirmed SARS-CoV-2 infection or an uninfected control (not recorded which).

DNA for the CDR3: TGCAGTGCTCGAAGTCCGAAAGTGAGCTCCTACGAGCAGTACTTC. Protein product: CSARSPKVSSYEQYF. The V gene is TRBV20-1, the J gene TRBJ2-7; D unresolved. V shed 5 bases and J shed 0 bases, with 17 bases lying between them. The CDR3 has 15 residues. Germline values: CDR1 DFQATT, CDR2 SNEGSKA (reference sequence).

This sequence joins TRBV7-9 and TRBJ2-7, with D hard to call. This CDR3 is 14 amino acids long. Trimming removed 1 base at V and 6 bases at J, with 13 bases between. From germline, CDR1 is SEHNR and CDR2 FQNEAQ (reference sequence). The CDR3 sequence is CASSLVRAPSEQYF. The DNA for the CDR3 is TGTGCCAGCAGCTTAGTACGGGCGCCCAGCGAGCAGTACTTC. The full variable domain, in which reference TRBV7-9 and TRBJ2-7 provide the parts outside the CDR3, is DTGVSQNPRHKITKRGQNVTFRCDPISEHNRLYWYRQTLGQGPEFLTYFQNEAQLEKSRLLSDRFSAERPKGSFSTLEIQRTEQGDSAMYLCASSLVRAPSEQYFGPGTRLTVT.

The rearrangement links TRBV12-3 or TRBV12-4 to TRBJ1-6, with D perhaps TRBD1 (5 bases). With 8 bases removed from V and 7 bases from J, the gap between germline ends came to 12 bases. The CDR3 length is 13 residues. CDR3: CASGRDRNSPLHF. The CDR3 DNA reads as TGTGCCAGCGGCAGGGATAGGAATTCACCCCTCCACTTT.

The chain couples TRBV4-1 to TRBJ2-1; no firm D call. Germline assignment: CDR1 MGHRA and CDR2 YSYEKL. The V gene lost 3 bases and the J gene lost 7 bases, with 16 bases spanning the gap. This CDR3 comprises 15 residues. CDR3 sequence (DNA): TGCGCCAGCAGCCAGCGGACGCCCCTCGAAAATGAGCAGTTCTTC. Translating gives CASSQRTPLENEQFF.

A word on this clonotype: A read error may produce the germline difference seen at one junction end. This sequence joins TRBV4-3 and TRBJ2-3; tentatively, D is TRBD1 (5 bases). Germline CDR1 and CDR2: LGHNA and YSLEER. The CDR3 contains 15 residues. As DNA, the CDR3 is TGCGCCAGCAGCCAAGGTCGCAGGGAATACGATATGCAGTATTTT. This codes for CASSQGRREYDMQYF.

This clonotype was observed at least ten times. The chain couples TRBV12-3 or TRBV12-4 to TRBJ2-2, with TRBD2 identical over 10 bases. V was pared by 5 bases and J by 1 base, with 4 bases of the junction left unmatched. The CDR3 length is 16 residues. CDR3 sequence: CASSPRTSGNTGELFF. The CDR3 DNA sequence: TGTGCCAGCAGTCCTCGGACTAGCGGGAACACCGGGGAGCTGTTTTTT.

The chain carries TRBV2 and TRBJ1-1; D is possibly TRBD1 (5 bases). The CDR3 is made up of 13 amino acids. Germline CDR1 is SNHLY and CDR2 is FYNNEI. Trimming removed 7 bases from V and 1 base from J, with 10 bases in between. The CDR3 nucleotides are TGTGCCAGCAAGAGGACACAGAACACTGAAGCTTTCTTT. Translating gives CASKRTQNTEAFF.

In its sample, this clonotype was seen a few times. This chain connects TRBV20-1 to TRBJ1-2; possible D gene TRBD1, 5 bases. Germline CDR1 reads DFQATT; CDR2 reads SNEGSKA (reference sequence). V lost 5 bases to trimming and J lost 7 bases, with 11 bases between them. CDR3 length: 11 residues. CDR3 loop: CSAGDSIGYTF. The DNA for the CDR3 is TGCAGTGCTGGCGACAGTATTGGCTACACCTTC.

The chain couples TRBV19 to TRBJ2-2; tentative D call: TRBD2 (6 bases). The V gene lost 5 bases and the J gene lost 5 bases, with 18 bases spanning the gap. Germline CDR1 is LNHDA and CDR2 is SQIVND (reference sequence). The CDR3 has 16 residues. This CDR3 is CASSPSPGVRTGELFF. The CDR3 nucleotides are TGTGCCAGTAGTCCCTCTCCGGGGGTAAGGACCGGGGAGCTGTTTTTT.

This clonotype appeared a few times. J is TRBJ2-3 and V is TRBV6-5; 7 bases are shared with TRBD1. CDR1 and CDR2 (germline): MNHEY, SVGAGI. V was clipped by 6 bases and J by 6 bases; unmatched bases: 9. The CDR3 loop spans 14 amino acids. DNA of the CDR3: TGTGCCAGCAGAGGACAGGTTGGATCGGATACGCAGTATTTT. Protein sequence: CASRGQVGSDTQYF.

V usage is TRBV13 and J usage is TRBJ2-1; tentatively, D is TRBD1 (6 bases). The CDR3 consists of 14 residues. V lost 5 bases to trimming and J lost 4 bases, with 12 bases between them. Germline V CDR1 and CDR2: PRHDT, FYEKMQ (reference sequence). The CDR3 region is CASSQTQGYNEQFF. The CDR3 DNA sequence: TGTGCCAGCAGCCAAACACAGGGTTACAATGAGCAGTTCTTC.

The chain is built from TRBV7-2 and TRBJ2-1; D call uncertain. The CDR3 length is 13 residues. Trimming cost V 2 bases and J 4 bases, with 6 bases left between them. CDR1 is SGHTA and CDR2 is FQGNSA in the germline V gene. This chain's CDR3 is CASSLRFYNEQFF. DNA of the CDR3: TGTGCCAGCAGCTTAAGGTTTTACAATGAGCAGTTCTTC. The variable domain in full, completed from reference TRBV7-2 and TRBJ2-1, reads GAGVSQSPSNKVTEKGKDVELRCDPISGHTALYWYRQSLGQGLEFLIYFQGNSAPDKSGLPSDRFSAERTGGSVSTLTIQRTQQEDSAVYLCASSLRFYNEQFFGPGTRLTVL.

The chain combines TRBV28 with TRBJ2-5, with D perhaps TRBD2 (6 bases). Germline assignment: CDR1 MDHEN and CDR2 SYDVKM. CDR3 length: 13 residues. V lost 3 bases, J lost 8 bases, and 13 bases lay in between. The CDR3: CASSLVGGGTQYF. DNA of the CDR3: TGTGCCAGCAGTTTGGTGGGAGGAGGTACCCAGTACTTC.

The V gene is TRBV28, the J gene TRBJ1-1; TRBD1 is a possible D gene (5 bases). This CDR3 is 17 amino acids long. Germline values: CDR1 MDHEN, CDR2 SYDVKM. V was shortened by 5 bases and J by 9 bases, with 28 bases between the two germline ends. In DNA form, the CDR3 reads TGTGCCAGCAGTCTGGACTTTACCCCGGGACGTATGGATAAAGCTTTCTTT. Its translation is CASSLDFTPGRMDKAFF.

The V gene is TRBV7-3, the J gene TRBJ1-1; D ambiguous. The length of the CDR3 is 13 residues. Germline lookup yields CDR1 SGHTA and CDR2 FQGTGA. Trimming removed 0 bases from V and 6 bases from J, with 8 bases in between. This CDR3 is CASSLTKDPEAFF. CDR3 sequence (DNA): TGTGCCAGCAGCTTAACGAAGGATCCTGAAGCTTTCTTT.

This clonotype was recorded many times. The rearrangement uses TRBV20-1 and TRBJ2-1; weak D call: TRBD2 (6 bases). The V end was cut by 6 bases, the J end by 6 bases, with 18 bases between. The germline V gene has CDR1 DFQATT and CDR2 SNEGSKA (reference sequence). The CDR3 sequence is 14 residues long. As DNA, the CDR3 is TGCAGTGCCCACGCCCTAGCGAGCCCCAATGAGCAGTTCTTC. Translation: CSAHALASPNEQFF.

CDR3 nucleotide sequence: TGTGCCAGCAGTTTGAGGGCTAGCGGGGGACTCACGCAGTATTTT. This codes for CASSLRASGGLTQYF. The chain combines TRBV6-2 or TRBV6-3 with TRBJ2-3, with 10 bases aligning to TRBD2. The CDR3 is 15 residues long. With V trimmed by 4 bases and J by 9 bases, 10 bases remained unmatched. Germline assignment: CDR1 MNHEY and CDR2 SVGEGT.